The T cell receptor (beta chain) under discussion was sequenced for a study of Graves' ophthalmopathy and Graves' hyperthyroidism. Whole-study results and caveats: In blood, most expanded thyroid clonotypes above 0.001 frequency were also detected.

Ineligible for inclusion were patients with other autoimmune diseases, uncontrolled infections, pregnancy or lactation. The diagnosis combined clinical symptoms, thyroxine, TRAb, thyroid ultrasound and orbital computed tomography scans. This CDR3 region has 15 residues. The germline CDR1 and CDR2 sequences are SGHDT and YYEEEE. The J segment lost 6 bases and the V segment lost 3 bases, leaving 9 bases of the junction unmatched. Points on this clonotype: The antigen remains undetermined.

RNA transcripts yielded amplified TCR beta CDR3 regions. HTBI primers primed a first-round RT-PCR, and a second-round multiplex PCR followed. TCRdb called the multiplex PCR reads again in MiXCR, with one record for every CDR3 protein. The table has 220,000 or so distinct CDR3 sequences, roughly a fifth seen once. The sequenced sample was peripheral blood. The chain has TRBV5-6 and TRBJ2-5; 9 bases match TRBD2. The TCR comes from a woman aged 45 to 65 with Graves' ophthalmopathy. The CDR3: CASSWLGGRGKTQYF. CDR3 DNA sequence: TGTGCCAGCAGCTGGTTGGGCGGGAGGGGAAAGACCCAGTACTTC.